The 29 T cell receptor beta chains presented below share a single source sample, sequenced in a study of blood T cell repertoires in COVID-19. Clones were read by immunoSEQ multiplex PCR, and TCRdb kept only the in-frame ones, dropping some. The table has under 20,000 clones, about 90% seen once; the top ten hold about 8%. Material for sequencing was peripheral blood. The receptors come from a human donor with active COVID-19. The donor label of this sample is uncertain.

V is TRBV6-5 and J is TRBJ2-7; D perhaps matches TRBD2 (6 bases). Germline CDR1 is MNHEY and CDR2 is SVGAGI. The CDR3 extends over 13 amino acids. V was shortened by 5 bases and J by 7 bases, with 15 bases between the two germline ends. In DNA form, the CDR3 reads TGTGCCAGCAGTACCCAGGGTGGGGGGGAGCAGTACTTC. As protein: CASSTQGGGEQYF.

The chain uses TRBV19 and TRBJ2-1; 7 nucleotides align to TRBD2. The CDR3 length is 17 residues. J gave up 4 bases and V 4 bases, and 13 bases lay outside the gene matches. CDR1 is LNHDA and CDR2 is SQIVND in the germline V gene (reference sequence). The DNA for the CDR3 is TGTGCCAGTAGTACGACGGCGGGGGACTACCTTTACAATGAGCAGTTCTTC. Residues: CASSTTAGDYLYNEQFF.

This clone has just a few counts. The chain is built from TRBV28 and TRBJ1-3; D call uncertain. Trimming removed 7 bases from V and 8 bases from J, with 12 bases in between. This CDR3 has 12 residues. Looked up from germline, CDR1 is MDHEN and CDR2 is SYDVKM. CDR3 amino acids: CASKTQRDTIYF. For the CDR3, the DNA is TGTGCCAGCAAAACTCAGCGGGACACCATATATTTT.

The CDR3 nucleotides read TGTGCCAGCAGCTTCCGCGGGGCCGGGGAGCTGTTTTTT. Translating gives CASSFRGAGELFF. This chain uses TRBV7-3 with TRBJ2-2, with a weak D call TRBD2 (6 bases). V was pared by 3 bases and J by 6 bases, with 8 bases between. This CDR3 region has 13 residues. CDR1 and CDR2 (germline): SGHTA, FQGTGA.

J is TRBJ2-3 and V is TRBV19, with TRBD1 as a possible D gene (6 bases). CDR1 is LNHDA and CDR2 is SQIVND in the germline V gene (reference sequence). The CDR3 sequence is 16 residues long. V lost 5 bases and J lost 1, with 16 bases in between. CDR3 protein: CASSLPGASGTDTQYF. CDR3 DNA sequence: TGTGCCAGTAGTCTCCCAGGGGCCAGTGGCACAGATACGCAGTATTTT.

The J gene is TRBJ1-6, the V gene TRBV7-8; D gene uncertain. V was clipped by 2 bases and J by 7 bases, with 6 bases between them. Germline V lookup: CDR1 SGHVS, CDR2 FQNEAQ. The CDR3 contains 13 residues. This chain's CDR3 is CASSLNGNSPLHF. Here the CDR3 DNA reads TGTGCCAGCAGCTTAAACGGGAATTCACCCCTCCACTTT.

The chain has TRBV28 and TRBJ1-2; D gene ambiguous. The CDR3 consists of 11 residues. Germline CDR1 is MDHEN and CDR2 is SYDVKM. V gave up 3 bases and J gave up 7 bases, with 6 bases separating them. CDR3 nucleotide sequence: TGTGCCAGCAGTTTTTTGAGTGGCTACACCTTC. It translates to CASSFLSGYTF.

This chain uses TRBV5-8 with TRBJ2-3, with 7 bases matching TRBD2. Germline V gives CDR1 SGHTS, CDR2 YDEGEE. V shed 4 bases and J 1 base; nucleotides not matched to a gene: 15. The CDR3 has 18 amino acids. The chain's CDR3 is CASSPLAGEAWGTDTQYF. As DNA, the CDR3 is TGTGCCAGCAGCCCCCTCGCGGGGGAGGCATGGGGCACAGATACGCAGTATTTT.

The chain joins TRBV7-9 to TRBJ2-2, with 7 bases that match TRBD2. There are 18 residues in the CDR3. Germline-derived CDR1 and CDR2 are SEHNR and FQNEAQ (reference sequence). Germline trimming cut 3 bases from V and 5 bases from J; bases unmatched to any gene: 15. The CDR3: CASSFSPGGRGRTGELFF. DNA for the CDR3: TGTGCCAGCAGCTTCTCCCCCGGAGGGAGGGGTAGGACCGGGGAGCTGTTTTTT.

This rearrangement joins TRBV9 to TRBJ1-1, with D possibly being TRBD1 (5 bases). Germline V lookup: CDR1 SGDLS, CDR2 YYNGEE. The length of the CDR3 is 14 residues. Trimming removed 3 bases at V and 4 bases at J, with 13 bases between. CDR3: CASSAHPGGTEAFF. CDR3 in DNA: TGTGCCAGCAGCGCGCATCCGGGGGGCACTGAAGCTTTCTTT.

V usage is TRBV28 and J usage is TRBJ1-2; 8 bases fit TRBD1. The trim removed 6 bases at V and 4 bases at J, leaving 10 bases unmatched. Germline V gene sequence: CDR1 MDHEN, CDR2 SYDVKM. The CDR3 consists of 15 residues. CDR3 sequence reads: CASSSPRGLTYGYTF. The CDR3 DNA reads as TGTGCCAGCAGCTCACCCAGGGGGCTGACCTATGGCTACACCTTC.

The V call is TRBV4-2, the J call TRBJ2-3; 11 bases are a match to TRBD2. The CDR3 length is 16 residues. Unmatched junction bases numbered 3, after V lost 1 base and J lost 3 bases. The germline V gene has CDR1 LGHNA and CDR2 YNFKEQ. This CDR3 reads CASSQAGTSGTDTQYF. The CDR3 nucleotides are TGTGCCAGCAGCCAAGCGGGGACTAGCGGTACAGATACGCAGTATTTT.

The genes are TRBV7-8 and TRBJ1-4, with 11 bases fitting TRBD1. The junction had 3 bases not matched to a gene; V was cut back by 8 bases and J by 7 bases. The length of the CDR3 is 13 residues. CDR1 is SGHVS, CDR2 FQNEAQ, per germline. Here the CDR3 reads CASGGQGGEKLFF. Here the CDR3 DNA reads TGTGCCAGCGGGGGACAGGGGGGTGAAAAACTGTTTTTT. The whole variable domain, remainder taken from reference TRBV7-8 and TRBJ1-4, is GAGVSQSPRYKVAKRGQDVALRCDPISGHVSLFWYQQALGQGPEFLTYFQNEAQLDKSGLPSDRFFAERPEGSVSTLKIQRTQQEDSAVYLCASGGQGGEKLFFGSGTQLSVL.

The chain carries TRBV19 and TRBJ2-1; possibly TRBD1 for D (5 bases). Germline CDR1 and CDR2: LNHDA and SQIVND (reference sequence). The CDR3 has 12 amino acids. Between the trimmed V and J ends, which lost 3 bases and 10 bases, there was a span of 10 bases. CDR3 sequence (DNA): TGTGCCAGTAGTATTTCAGGGCGGGAGCAGTTCTTC. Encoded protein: CASSISGREQFF.

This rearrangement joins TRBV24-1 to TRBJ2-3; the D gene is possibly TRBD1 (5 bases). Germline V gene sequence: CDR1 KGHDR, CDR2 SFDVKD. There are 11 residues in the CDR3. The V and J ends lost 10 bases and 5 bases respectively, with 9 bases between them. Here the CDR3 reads CATGQGDTQYF. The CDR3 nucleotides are TGTGCCACTGGGCAGGGAGATACGCAGTATTTT.

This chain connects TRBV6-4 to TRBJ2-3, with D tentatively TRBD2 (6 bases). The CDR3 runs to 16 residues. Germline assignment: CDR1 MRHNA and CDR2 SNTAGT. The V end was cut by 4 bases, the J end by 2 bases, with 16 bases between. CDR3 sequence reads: CASSVEGLGSTDTQYF. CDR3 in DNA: TGTGCCAGCAGTGTTGAGGGACTGGGGTCCACAGATACGCAGTATTTT.

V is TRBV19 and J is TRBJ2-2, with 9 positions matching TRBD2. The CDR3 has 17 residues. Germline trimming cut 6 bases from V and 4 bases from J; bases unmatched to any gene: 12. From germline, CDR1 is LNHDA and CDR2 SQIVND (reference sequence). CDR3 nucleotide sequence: TGTGCCAGTAGCTCGTGGCGGGAGGGCCGGAGCACCGGGGAGCTGTTTTTT. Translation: CASSSWREGRSTGELFF.

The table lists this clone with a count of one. The CDR3 nucleotides read TGTGCCAGCAGCGTAGGCGGGGTGGGCACAGATACGCAGTATTTT. It encodes CASSVGGVGTDTQYF. V and J are TRBV9 and TRBJ2-3, with a weak D call TRBD2 (6 bases). This CDR3 is 15 amino acids long. V lost 0 bases to trimming and J lost 1 base, with 9 bases between them. The germline CDR1 and CDR2 sequences are SGDLS and YYNGEE.

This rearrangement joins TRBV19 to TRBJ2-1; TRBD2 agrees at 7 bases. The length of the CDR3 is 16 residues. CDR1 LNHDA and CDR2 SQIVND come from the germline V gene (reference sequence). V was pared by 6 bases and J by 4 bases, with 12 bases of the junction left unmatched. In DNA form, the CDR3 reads TGTGCCAGTAGCCCCGGGGAGGGACTGTTGTACAATGAGCAGTTCTTC. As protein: CASSPGEGLLYNEQFF.

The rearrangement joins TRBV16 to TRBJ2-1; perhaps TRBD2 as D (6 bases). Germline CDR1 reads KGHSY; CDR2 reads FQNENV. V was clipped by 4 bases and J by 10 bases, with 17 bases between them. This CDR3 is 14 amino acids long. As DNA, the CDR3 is TGTGCCAGCAGCCGCCGAGCGCCGGAGGGGGAGCAGTTCTTC. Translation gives CASSRRAPEGEQFF.

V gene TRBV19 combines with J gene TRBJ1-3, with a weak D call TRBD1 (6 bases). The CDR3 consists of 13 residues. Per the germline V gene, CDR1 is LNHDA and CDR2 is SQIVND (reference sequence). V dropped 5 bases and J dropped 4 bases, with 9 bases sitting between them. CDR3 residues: CASSHDRGNTIYF. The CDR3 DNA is TGTGCCAGTAGTCACGACAGGGGAAACACCATATATTTT. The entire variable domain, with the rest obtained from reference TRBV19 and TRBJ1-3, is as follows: DGGITQSPKYLFRKEGQNVTLSCEQNLNHDAMYWYRQDPGQGLRLIYYSQIVNDFQKGDIAEGYSVSREKKESFPLTVTSAQKNPTAFYLCASSHDRGNTIYFGEGSWLTVV.

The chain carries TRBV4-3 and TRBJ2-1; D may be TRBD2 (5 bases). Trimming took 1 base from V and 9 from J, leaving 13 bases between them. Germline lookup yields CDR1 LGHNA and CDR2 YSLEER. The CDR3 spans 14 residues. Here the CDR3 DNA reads TGCGCCAGCAGCCAAGGTCTGGCGAGGGCTGAGCAGTTCTTC. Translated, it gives CASSQGLARAEQFF.

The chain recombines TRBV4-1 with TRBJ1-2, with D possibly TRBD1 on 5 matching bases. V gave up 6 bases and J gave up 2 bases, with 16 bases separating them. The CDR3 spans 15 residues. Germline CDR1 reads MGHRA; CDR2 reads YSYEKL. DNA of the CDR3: TGCGCCAGCAGTTCCGCCGCGGGGGAAAACTATGGCTACACCTTC. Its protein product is CASSSAAGENYGYTF.

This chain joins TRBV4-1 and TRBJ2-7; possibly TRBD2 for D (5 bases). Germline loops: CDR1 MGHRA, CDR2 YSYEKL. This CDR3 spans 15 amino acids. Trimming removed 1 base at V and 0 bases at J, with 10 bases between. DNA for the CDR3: TGCGCCAGCAGCCAAGTAGCGCAGAGCTCCTACGAGCAGTACTTC. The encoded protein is CASSQVAQSSYEQYF.

Here the CDR3 DNA reads TGTGCCAGCAGTGAATCTTGGGGCAGGGCTAATGAAAAACTGTTTTTT. It yields the protein CASSESWGRANEKLFF. This chain uses TRBV25-1 with TRBJ1-4, with D possibly TRBD1 on 5 matching bases. The germline V gene has CDR1 MGHDK and CDR2 SYGVNS. The CDR3 is 16 amino acids. Deletions cut 1 base from V and 3 bases from J, with 12 bases between.

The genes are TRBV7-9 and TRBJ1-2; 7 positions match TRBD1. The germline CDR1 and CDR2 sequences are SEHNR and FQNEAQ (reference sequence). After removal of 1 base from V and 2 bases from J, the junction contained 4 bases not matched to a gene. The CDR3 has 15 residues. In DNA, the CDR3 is TGTGCCAGCAGCTTAGACCCGGGACAGAACTATGGCTACACCTTC. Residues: CASSLDPGQNYGYTF.

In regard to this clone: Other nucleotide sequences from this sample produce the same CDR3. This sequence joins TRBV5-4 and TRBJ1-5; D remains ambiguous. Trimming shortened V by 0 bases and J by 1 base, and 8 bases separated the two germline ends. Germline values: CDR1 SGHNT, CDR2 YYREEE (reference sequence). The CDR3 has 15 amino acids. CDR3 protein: CASSLGAESNQPQHF. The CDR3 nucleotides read TGTGCCAGCAGCTTGGGGGCAGAGAGCAATCAGCCCCAGCATTTT.

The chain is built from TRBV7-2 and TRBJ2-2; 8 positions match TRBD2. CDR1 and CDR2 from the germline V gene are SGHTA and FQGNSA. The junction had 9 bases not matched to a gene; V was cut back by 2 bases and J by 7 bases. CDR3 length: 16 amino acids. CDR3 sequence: CASSLYPAGGGGELFF. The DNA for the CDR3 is TGTGCCAGCAGCTTATATCCGGCGGGAGGCGGCGGGGAGCTGTTTTTT.

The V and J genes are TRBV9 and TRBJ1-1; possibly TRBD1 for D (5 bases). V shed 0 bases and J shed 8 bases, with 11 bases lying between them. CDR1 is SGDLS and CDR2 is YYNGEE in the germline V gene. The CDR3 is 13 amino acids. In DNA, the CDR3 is TGTGCCAGCAGCGTAGCCAATAGGGGAGAAGCTTTCTTT. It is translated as CASSVANRGEAFF. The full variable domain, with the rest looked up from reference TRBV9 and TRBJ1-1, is DSGVTQTPKHLITATGQRVTLRCSPRSGDLSVYWYQQSLDQGLQFLIQYYNGEERAKGNILERFSAQQFPDLHSELNLSSLELGDSALYFCASSVANRGEAFFGQGTRLTVV.